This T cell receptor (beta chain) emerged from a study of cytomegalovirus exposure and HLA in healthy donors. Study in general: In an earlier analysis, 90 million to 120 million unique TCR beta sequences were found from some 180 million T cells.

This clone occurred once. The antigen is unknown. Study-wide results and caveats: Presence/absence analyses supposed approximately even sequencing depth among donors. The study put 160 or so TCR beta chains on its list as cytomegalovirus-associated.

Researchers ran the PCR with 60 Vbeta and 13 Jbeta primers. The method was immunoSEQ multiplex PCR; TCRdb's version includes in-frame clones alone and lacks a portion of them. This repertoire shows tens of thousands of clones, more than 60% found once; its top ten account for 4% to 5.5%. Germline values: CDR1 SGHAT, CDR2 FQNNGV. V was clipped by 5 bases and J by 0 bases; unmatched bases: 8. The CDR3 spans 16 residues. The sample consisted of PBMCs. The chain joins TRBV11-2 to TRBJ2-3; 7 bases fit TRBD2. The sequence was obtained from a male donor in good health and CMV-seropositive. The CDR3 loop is CASSTLLADSTDTQYF. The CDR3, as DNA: TGTGCCAGCAGCACCCTCCTAGCGGACAGCACAGATACGCAGTATTTT.